These 21 T cell receptor beta chains originate from one sample sequenced in a study of blood T cell repertoires in COVID-19. Sequencing was performed with immunoSEQ multiplex PCR; in TCRdb, only in-frame clones are kept and a portion is missing. The sample carries around 70,000 clones, about 86% recorded once. Specimen: peripheral blood. These receptors originate from an elderly woman with active or convalescent COVID-19.

The CDR3, as DNA: TGTGCCAGTAGTGTCGGACAGGGGAACACTGAAGCTTTCTTT. As protein: CASSVGQGNTEAFF. J is TRBJ1-1 and V is TRBV19; 8 bases map to TRBD1. CDR1 and CDR2 from the germline V gene are LNHDA and SQIVND (reference sequence). The length of the CDR3 is 14 residues. Trimming at V came to 5 bases and at J to 1 base, leaving 3 bases not matched to a gene.

The rearrangement joins TRBV10-1 to TRBJ2-7; D is perhaps TRBD1 (6 bases). The CDR3 contains 15 residues. Germline assignment: CDR1 WNHNN and CDR2 SYGVQD (reference sequence). V was shortened by 2 bases and J by 2 bases, with 13 bases between the two germline ends. DNA for the CDR3: TGCGCCAGCAGTGAGGGGCTGGGGGACACCTACGAGCAGTACTTC. Its protein is CASSEGLGDTYEQYF.

In its sample, this clone was seen a few times. V gene TRBV19 combines with J gene TRBJ2-7; possibly TRBD2 for D (7 bases). Trimming removed 5 bases at V and 2 bases at J, with 19 bases between. Germline V CDR1 and CDR2: LNHDA, SQIVND (reference sequence). CDR3 length: 16 amino acids. The chain's CDR3 is CASSRSGTRYPYEQYF. The CDR3 nucleotides are TGTGCCAGTAGTCGCAGCGGGACACGCTACCCCTACGAGCAGTACTTC.

The rearrangement joins TRBV23-1 to TRBJ1-3, with a weak D call TRBD1 (5 bases). TRBV23-1 is sorted into the ORF group, with uncertain function. The CDR3 runs 13 residues. V was clipped by 5 bases and J by 4 bases, with 9 bases between them. Here the CDR3 reads CASSKGSGNTIYF. The CDR3 DNA follows: TGCGCCAGCAGTAAGGGGTCGGGAAACACCATATATTTT.

This clone was picked up one time. The chain joins TRBV5-4 to TRBJ1-6, with 12 bases that match TRBD1. The J segment lost 8 bases and the V segment lost 4 bases, leaving 4 bases of the junction unmatched. The CDR3 has 15 residues. The V gene's germline CDR1 is SGHNT and CDR2 YYREEE (reference sequence). The CDR3 reads CASSTGTGGYSPLHF. The CDR3, as DNA: TGTGCCAGCAGCACCGGGACAGGGGGCTATTCACCCCTCCACTTT. Based on the CDR3 plus reference TRBV5-4 and TRBJ1-6, the full variable domain is ETGVTQSPTHLIKTRGQQVTLRCSSQSGHNTVSWYQQALGQGPQFIFQYYREEENGRGNFPPRFSGLQFPNYSSELNVNALELDDSALYLCASSTGTGGYSPLHFGNGTRLTVT.

This clone was detected only a few times. V and J are TRBV4-3 and TRBJ1-1, with a tentative D call TRBD1 (6 bases). Trimming took 4 bases from V and 1 from J, leaving 10 bases between them. Germline assignment: CDR1 LGHNA and CDR2 YSLEER. The CDR3 extends over 14 amino acids. CDR3 amino acids: CASSLNRANTEAFF. In nucleotides, the CDR3 is TGCGCCAGCAGCCTAAACAGGGCGAACACTGAAGCTTTCTTT.

The chain uses TRBV11-2 and TRBJ1-1, with D tentatively TRBD1 (6 bases). Between the trimmed V and J ends, which lost 5 bases and 5 bases, there was a span of 15 bases. The V gene's germline CDR1 is SGHAT and CDR2 FQNNGV. CDR3 size: 14 residues. The CDR3 region has the DNA TGTGCCAGCAGCAACCTCAGGGGCTTGACTGAAGCTTTCTTT. This translates into CASSNLRGLTEAFF.

The V call is TRBV11-3, the J call TRBJ2-1; D call uncertain. Germline V gene sequence: CDR1 SGHNT, CDR2 YENEEA. Trimming pared 2 bases from V and 8 bases from J, leaving 4 bases between. There are 11 residues in the CDR3. CDR3 protein: CASSLFDEQFF. The CDR3 DNA sequence: TGTGCCAGCAGCTTATTCGATGAGCAGTTCTTC.

Here the CDR3 reads CSVPQAGRTSGANVLTF. The CDR3 region has the DNA TGCAGCGTGCCGCAGGCAGGTAGAACCTCTGGGGCCAACGTCCTGACTTTC. The chain joins TRBV29-1 to TRBJ2-6; unclear D gene. Trimming shortened V by 6 bases and J by 0 bases, and 18 bases separated the two germline ends. The CDR3 length is 17 residues. Germline V gene lookup returns CDR1 SQVTM and CDR2 ANQGSEA.

A single count supports this clone. The V and J genes are TRBV27 and TRBJ2-7; 7 nucleotides align to TRBD2. The CDR3 runs to 13 residues. The V gene end was trimmed by 6 bases and the J gene end by 2 bases; junction bases not matched to a gene: 4. Germline loops: CDR1 MNHEY, CDR2 SMNVEV (reference sequence). CDR3 loop: CASSFGLAYEQYF. For the CDR3, the DNA is TGTGCCAGCAGCTTTGGACTAGCCTACGAGCAGTACTTC.

V gene TRBV15 combines with J gene TRBJ1-5; D ambiguous. CDR3 length: 16 amino acids. The V gene's germline CDR1 is LNHNV and CDR2 YYDKDF (reference sequence). V gave up 1 base and J gave up 2 bases, with 12 bases separating them. In DNA form, the CDR3 reads TGTGCCACCAGCAGAGGAGCCGAACGGGGCAATCAGCCCCAGCATTTT. Residues: CATSRGAERGNQPQHF. Full variable domain (missing parts from reference TRBV15 and TRBJ1-5): DAMVIQNPRYQVTQFGKPVTLSCSQTLNHNVMYWYQQKSSQAPKLLFHYYDKDFNNEADTPDNFQSRRPNTSFCFLDIRSPGLGDTAMYLCATSRGAERGNQPQHFGDGTRLSIL.

This chain links TRBV5-1 with TRBJ1-3; TRBD1 might be the D (6 bases). The CDR3 covers 15 residues. Germline lookup yields CDR1 SGHRS and CDR2 YFSETQ. The V end lost 4 bases, the J end lost 2 bases, and 13 bases lay between the germline ends. For the CDR3, the DNA is TGCGCCAGCAGCATCTCAGGGGTCCCTGGAAACACCATATATTTT. Its protein is CASSISGVPGNTIYF.

This clone has a single count. The chain combines TRBV6-5 with TRBJ1-6; D is possibly TRBD1 (6 bases). The V end was cut by 7 bases, the J end by 5 bases, with 15 bases between. The CDR3 extends over 15 amino acids. Germline assignment: CDR1 MNHEY and CDR2 SVGAGI. CDR3 sequence reads: CASNLEQGHNSPLHF. Here the CDR3 DNA reads TGTGCCAGCAACCTTGAACAGGGACATAATTCACCCCTCCACTTT.

The rearrangement links TRBV7-6 to TRBJ2-2; D remains ambiguous. V lost 0 bases and J 5 bases, leaving 10 bases between the germline ends. CDR1 and CDR2 from the germline V gene are SGHVS and FNYEAQ. This CDR3 comprises 15 residues. CDR3 nucleotide sequence: TGTGCCAGCAGCTTAGCCCTTGGGCAGACCGGGGAGCTGTTTTTT. It specifies CASSLALGQTGELFF.

In this sample, this clone turned up a few times. The rearrangement uses TRBV9 and TRBJ1-3, with D unclear. From germline, CDR1 is SGDLS and CDR2 YYNGEE. This CDR3 is 13 amino acids long. V lost 0 bases to trimming and J lost 4 bases, with 5 bases between them. CDR3 protein: CASSVALGNTIYF. The CDR3 DNA is TGTGCCAGCAGCGTAGCTCTCGGAAACACCATATATTTT. Full variable domain (outside the CDR3, taken from reference TRBV9 and TRBJ1-3): DSGVTQTPKHLITATGQRVTLRCSPRSGDLSVYWYQQSLDQGLQFLIQYYNGEERAKGNILERFSAQQFPDLHSELNLSSLELGDSALYFCASSVALGNTIYFGEGSWLTVV.

V usage is TRBV5-1 and J usage is TRBJ2-2; D perhaps matches TRBD2 (6 bases). Germline V gene sequence: CDR1 SGHRS, CDR2 YFSETQ. This CDR3 region has 18 residues. The germline V and J ends were trimmed by 0 bases and 1 base, with 16 bases remaining between them. CDR3 in amino acids: CASSLAAGLAKNTGELFF. The CDR3 DNA reads TGCGCCAGCAGCTTGGCCGCGGGTCTAGCGAAGAACACCGGGGAGCTGTTTTTT.

The chain joins TRBV5-1 to TRBJ1-4, with TRBD1 as a possible D gene (6 bases). CDR1 is SGHRS and CDR2 is YFSETQ in the germline V gene. V was clipped by 6 bases and J by 5 bases, with 14 bases between them. This CDR3 is built from 14 residues. In DNA, the CDR3 is TGCGCCAGCACCAACACCACAGGGAATGAAAAACTGTTTTTT. It is translated as CASTNTTGNEKLFF. Combining the CDR3 with reference TRBV5-1 and TRBJ1-4 gives the whole variable domain KAGVTQTPRYLIKTRGQQVTLSCSPISGHRSVSWYQQTPGQGLQFLFEYFSETQRNKGNFPGRFSGRQFSNSRSEMNVSTLELGDSALYLCASTNTTGNEKLFFGSGTQLSVL.

The chain links TRBV27 to TRBJ2-7; 7 bases fit TRBD2. The V gene's germline CDR1 is MNHEY and CDR2 SMNVEV (reference sequence). The CDR3 extends over 16 amino acids. The ends lost 6 bases at V and 2 bases at J; junction bases unmatched: 13. The CDR3, as DNA: TGTGCCAGCAGCCGGACTTGGAGAGCGGGACCCTACGAGCAGTACTTC. Its translation: CASSRTWRAGPYEQYF.

The rearrangement joins TRBV27 to TRBJ2-1, with D possibly TRBD2 on 5 matching bases. Deletions cut 5 bases from V and 4 bases from J, with 9 bases between. Germline CDR1 and CDR2: MNHEY and SMNVEV (reference sequence). CDR3 length equals 13 residues. For the CDR3, the DNA is TGTGCCAGCAGTCGCGGGCCATACAATGAGCAGTTCTTC. Its translation: CASSRGPYNEQFF.

The chain uses TRBV18 and TRBJ2-2; 7 bases match TRBD2. The V gene's germline CDR1 is KGHSH and CDR2 LQKENI. V shed 3 bases, J shed 0 bases, and the junction held 7 bases outside the gene matches. This CDR3 spans 17 amino acids. CDR3 DNA sequence: TGTGCCAGCTCACCTCGACTAGCCGGCGCGAACACCGGGGAGCTGTTTTTT. It specifies CASSPRLAGANTGELFF.

The chain employs TRBV7-2 and TRBJ1-6, with a weak D call TRBD1 (6 bases). The germline CDR1 and CDR2 sequences are SGHTA and FQGNSA. The length of the CDR3 is 17 residues. The V gene lost 4 bases and the J gene lost 6 bases, with 19 bases spanning the gap. The CDR3 loop is CASSSSTGPTINSPLHF. The CDR3, as DNA: TGTGCCAGCAGCTCCTCGACAGGCCCCACTATTAATTCACCCCTCCACTTT.